This passage covers 20 T cell receptor beta chains from one sample sequenced in a study of shared clonotypes between healthy human individuals. Assay used: immunoSEQ multiplex PCR; TCRdb lists only in-frame clones, some missing. The sample lists roughly 1,800,000 clones, approximately 94% occurring once. Naive CD8 cells comprised CD45RO-negative, CCR7-positively selected cells, excluding terminally differentiated effector memory CD45RA+ cells. The sequencing input was naive CD8+ T cells sorted from blood. The receptors come from a man aged 18-30 years in good health.

This chain joins TRBV27 and TRBJ2-1; perhaps TRBD1 as D (6 bases). CDR1 MNHEY and CDR2 SMNVEV come from the germline V gene (reference sequence). Trimming pared 2 bases from V and 1 base from J, leaving 9 bases between. The CDR3 is 15 amino acids. This CDR3 reads CASSLNRESYNEQFF. The CDR3, as DNA: TGTGCCAGCAGTTTAAACAGGGAGTCCTACAATGAGCAGTTCTTC.

The chain combines TRBV29-1 with TRBJ1-2; no firm D call. V dropped 6 bases and J dropped 1 base, with 6 bases sitting between them. This CDR3 has 11 residues. Germline values: CDR1 SQVTM, CDR2 ANQGSEA. The CDR3 DNA sequence: TGCAGCGTCACAGATAACTATGGCTACACCTTC. Its translation is CSVTDNYGYTF.

The chain links TRBV9 to TRBJ2-4, with 11 bases fitting TRBD2. This CDR3 is 18 amino acids long. The germline CDR1 and CDR2 sequences are SGDLS and YYNGEE. Trimming took 3 bases from V and 2 from J; bases not matched to a gene: 10. The CDR3 here is CASSARIRLAGTKNIQYF. The CDR3 nucleotides read TGTGCCAGCAGCGCCCGTATTAGACTAGCGGGGACCAAAAACATTCAGTACTTC.

The rearrangement joins TRBV10-3 to TRBJ2-2; 7 nucleotides match TRBD1. CDR3 length: 18 residues. Germline loops: CDR1 ENHRY, CDR2 SYGVKD. The trim removed 0 bases at V and 5 bases at J, leaving 12 bases unmatched. This chain's CDR3 is CAISESLQQGIETGELFF. CDR3 in DNA: TGTGCCATCAGTGAGTCCCTTCAACAGGGGATAGAAACCGGGGAGCTGTTTTTT.

This sequence joins TRBV5-1 and TRBJ1-1; D gene ambiguous. Germline CDR1 and CDR2: SGHRS and YFSETQ. The CDR3 is 16 residues long. With 0 bases removed from V and 4 bases from J, the gap between germline ends came to 16 bases. CDR3 sequence reads: CASSLEGGWESTEAFF. CDR3 bases: TGCGCCAGCAGCTTGGAAGGTGGGTGGGAGTCCACTGAAGCTTTCTTT.

With respect to this clone: Other DNA variants within this sample encode the same CDR3. The chain uses TRBV11-2 and TRBJ2-1; 7 nucleotides match TRBD2. CDR1 is SGHAT and CDR2 is FQNNGV in the germline V gene. Trimming took 1 base from V and 5 from J; bases not matched to a gene: 2. The CDR3 totals 14 residues. CDR3 nucleotide sequence: TGTGCCAGCAGCTTAGCGGGGGGTCACAATGAGCAGTTCTTC. Translating gives CASSLAGGHNEQFF.

In DNA form, the CDR3 reads TGTGCCAGCAGCTTGGAGGGGAGCTTCTCCTACGAGCAGTACTTC. Translation: CASSLEGSFSYEQYF. The rearrangement uses TRBV5-6 and TRBJ2-7; tentatively, D is TRBD1 or TRBD2 (5 bases each). Between the trimmed V and J ends, which lost 0 bases and 0 bases, there was a span of 10 bases. This CDR3 comprises 15 residues. From germline, CDR1 is SGHDT and CDR2 YYEEEE. Filled out from reference TRBV5-6 and TRBJ2-7, the complete variable domain reads DAGVTQSPTHLIKTRGQQVTLRCSPKSGHDTVSWYQQALGQGPQFIFQYYEEEERQRGNFPDRFSGHQFPNYSSELNVNALLLGDSALYLCASSLEGSFSYEQYFGPGTRLTVT.

The chain uses TRBV29-1 and TRBJ2-2; 7 bases map to TRBD2. Germline-derived CDR1 and CDR2 are SQVTM and ANQGSEA. V gave up 4 bases and J gave up 6 bases; unmatched junction bases: 5. This CDR3 has 13 amino acids. CDR3 nucleotides: TGCAGCGTTGCCGGGGGAGGGGCCGGGGAGCTGTTTTTT. Its translation: CSVAGGGAGELFF.

The chain recombines TRBV4-3 with TRBJ2-1; a weak D match, TRBD1 (5 bases). CDR1 is LGHNA and CDR2 is YSLEER in the germline V gene. The CDR3 runs 14 residues. Trimming shortened V by 3 bases and J by 8 bases, and 14 bases separated the two germline ends. In DNA form, the CDR3 reads TGCGCCAGCAGCCAGCCCGGGTGGGGCGATGAGCAGTTCTTC. Its protein product is CASSQPGWGDEQFF.

Remarks on this clone: In the same sample, other DNA sequences code for this CDR3. The chain joins TRBV5-6 to TRBJ2-7, with D tentatively TRBD2 (6 bases). Per germline, CDR1 SGHDT and CDR2 YYEEEE. Deletions cut 1 base from V and 2 bases from J, with 10 bases between. The CDR3 totals 14 residues. CDR3 loop: CASSLYGEAYEQYF. The CDR3 DNA is TGTGCCAGCAGCTTGTACGGGGAGGCCTACGAGCAGTACTTC.

This chain connects TRBV5-6 to TRBJ1-1; D uncertain. Trimming left V 3 bases short and J 0 bases short, with 12 bases between. The germline CDR1 and CDR2 sequences are SGHDT and YYEEEE. The length of the CDR3 is 15 residues. CDR3 DNA: TGTGCCAGCAGCTCGGGGTCAATCATGAACACTGAAGCTTTCTTT. Translation: CASSSGSIMNTEAFF.

The chain carries TRBV27 and TRBJ2-7, with a tentative D call TRBD2 (7 bases). The CDR3 has 13 amino acids. V was trimmed by 8 bases and J by 6 bases, leaving 17 bases between them. Germline V lookup: CDR1 MNHEY, CDR2 SMNVEV (reference sequence). This chain's CDR3 is CASRYAGASEQYF. DNA of the CDR3: TGTGCCAGCCGATATGCGGGGGCGAGCGAGCAGTACTTC.

This clone was detected only once. The CDR3 reads CASSVGPGISYEQYF. The CDR3 DNA reads as TGTGCCAGCAGCGTAGGTCCAGGAATTTCCTACGAGCAGTACTTC. The chain carries TRBV9 and TRBJ2-7; no firm D call. Between the trimmed V and J ends, which lost 0 bases and 1 base, there was a span of 11 bases. The CDR3 totals 15 residues. Germline loops: CDR1 SGDLS, CDR2 YYNGEE.

Note on this clone: Other DNA sequences of this sample code for an identical CDR3. This chain uses TRBV4-1 with TRBJ2-7; D is undetermined. V was clipped by 1 base and J by 4 bases, with 8 bases between them. Germline CDR1 and CDR2: MGHRA and YSYEKL. The CDR3 spans 13 residues. DNA for the CDR3: TGCGCCAGCAGCCAAGCCGGCCCTTACGAGCAGTACTTC. As protein: CASSQAGPYEQYF.

The V gene is TRBV30, the J gene TRBJ2-7; the D gene is possibly TRBD2 (6 bases). From germline, CDR1 is GTSNPN and CDR2 SVGIG (reference sequence). V was pared by 0 bases and J by 0 bases, with 12 bases between. The CDR3 spans 15 residues. DNA of the CDR3: TGTGCCTGGAGTGTAGGTCGGGAGAGCTCCTACGAGCAGTACTTC. It translates to CAWSVGRESSYEQYF.

This sequence joins TRBV4-1 and TRBJ1-4; the match to TRBD1 covers 7 bases. This CDR3 has 16 residues. The trim removed 4 bases at V and 4 bases at J, leaving 9 bases unmatched. From germline, CDR1 is MGHRA and CDR2 YSYEKL. CDR3 protein: CASSPLLTGSNEKLFF. The CDR3 DNA reads as TGCGCCAGCAGCCCCCTCCTGACAGGGAGTAATGAAAAACTGTTTTTT.

For this clone: This sample also contains other DNA sequences that code for the same CDR3. The rearrangement joins TRBV5-6 to TRBJ2-1, with TRBD2 matching 12 bases. From germline, CDR1 is SGHDT and CDR2 YYEEEE. V lost 0 bases, J lost 4 bases, and 2 bases stayed unmatched. This CDR3 has 16 residues. The CDR3: CASSLGLAGVYNEQFF. The CDR3 DNA reads TGTGCCAGCAGCTTGGGACTAGCGGGAGTTTACAATGAGCAGTTCTTC.

This sequence joins TRBV13 and TRBJ2-3; 12 bases agree with TRBD2. This CDR3 has 16 residues. V lost 5 bases to trimming and J lost 1 base; unmatched junction nucleotides: 4. The V gene's germline CDR1 is PRHDT and CDR2 FYEKMQ (reference sequence). The CDR3 DNA sequence: TGTGCCAGCAGCCCCCGGACTAGCGGGGGCACAGATACGCAGTATTTT. It yields the protein CASSPRTSGGTDTQYF.

The V and J genes are TRBV16 and TRBJ2-7, with 9 bases that match TRBD1. The CDR3 spans 14 residues. CDR1 is KGHSY, CDR2 FQNENV, per germline. V lost 4 bases, J lost 5 bases, and 6 bases stayed unmatched. The CDR3 DNA follows: TGTGCCAGCAGCCCCGGGACAGGGTATCACGAGCAGTACTTC. This sequence encodes CASSPGTGYHEQYF.

The V gene is TRBV2, the J gene TRBJ2-7; the D is unclear. The V and J ends lost 9 bases and 7 bases respectively, with 16 bases between them. Germline CDR1 SNHLY, CDR2 FYNNEI. The CDR3 covers 12 residues. DNA of the CDR3: TGTGCCAGATCGACACCTTCTCGAGAGCAGTACTTC. Amino acid sequence: CARSTPSREQYF.